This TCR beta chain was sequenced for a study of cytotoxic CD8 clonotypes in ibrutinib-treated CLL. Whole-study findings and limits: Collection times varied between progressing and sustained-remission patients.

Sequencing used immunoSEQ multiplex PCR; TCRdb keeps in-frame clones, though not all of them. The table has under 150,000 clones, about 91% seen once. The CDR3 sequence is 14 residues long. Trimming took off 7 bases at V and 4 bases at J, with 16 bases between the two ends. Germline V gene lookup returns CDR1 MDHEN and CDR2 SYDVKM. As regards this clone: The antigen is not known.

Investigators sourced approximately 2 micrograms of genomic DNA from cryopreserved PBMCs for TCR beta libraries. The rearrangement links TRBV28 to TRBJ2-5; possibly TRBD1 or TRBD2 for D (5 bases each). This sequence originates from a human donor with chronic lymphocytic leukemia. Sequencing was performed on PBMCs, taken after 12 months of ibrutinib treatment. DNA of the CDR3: TGTGCCAGCACCGGGACGCACGAAGGAGAGACCCAGTACTTC. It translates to CASTGTHEGETQYF.